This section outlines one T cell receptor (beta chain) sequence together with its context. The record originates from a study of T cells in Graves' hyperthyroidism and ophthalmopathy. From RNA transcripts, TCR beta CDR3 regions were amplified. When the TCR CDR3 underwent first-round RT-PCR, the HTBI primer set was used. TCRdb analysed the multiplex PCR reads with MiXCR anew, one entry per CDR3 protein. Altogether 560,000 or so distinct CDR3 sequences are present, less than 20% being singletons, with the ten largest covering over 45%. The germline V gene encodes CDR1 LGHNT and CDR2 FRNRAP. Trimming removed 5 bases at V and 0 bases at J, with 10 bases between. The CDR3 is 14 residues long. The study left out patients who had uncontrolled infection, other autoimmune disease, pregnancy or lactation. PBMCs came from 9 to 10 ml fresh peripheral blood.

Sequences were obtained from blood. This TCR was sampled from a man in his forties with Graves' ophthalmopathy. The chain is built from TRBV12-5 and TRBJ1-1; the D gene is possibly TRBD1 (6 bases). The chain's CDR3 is CASGAGQLNTEAFF. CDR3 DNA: TGTGCTAGTGGTGCCGGACAGCTGAACACTGAAGCTTTCTTT.